The 21 T cell receptor beta chains below were found in one sample sequenced in a study of T cell repertoires in cytomegalovirus infection. These receptors are not linked to any known antigen. From the reads, TCRdb called clonotypes with MiXCR, one entry per CDR3 protein. The profile covers under 95,000 distinct CDR3 sequences, with about half appearing a single time and just over 90% taken by the ten largest. Sequencing used CD8+ T cells from cultured PBMCs, obtained from culture after CMV antigen stimulation. These receptors were collected from a human donor in good health (CMV status not recorded). Some clones in this sample may be carry-over from other donors' samples.

V gene TRBV7-3 combines with J gene TRBJ2-3; the D is unclear. The V and J ends lost 1 base and 4 bases respectively, with 12 bases between them. The CDR3 length is 15 residues. Germline V gene data show CDR1 as SGHTA and CDR2 as FQGTGA. CDR3 in amino acids: CASSLNPLGADTQYF. In DNA, the CDR3 is TGTGCCAGCAGCTTAAACCCCCTGGGCGCAGATACGCAGTATTTT.

This clonotype has a handful of counts. This chain connects TRBV18 to TRBJ1-5, with 8 nucleotides matching TRBD1. CDR1 is KGHSH and CDR2 is LQKENI in the germline V gene. The CDR3 has 15 amino acids. Trimming at V came to 2 bases and at J to 5 bases, leaving 5 bases not matched to a gene. CDR3 nucleotide sequence: TGTGCCAGCTCACCATCAGGGGGCTTCCATCAGCCCCAGCATTTT. Residues: CASSPSGGFHQPQHF. Using reference TRBV18 and TRBJ1-5 for the parts outside the CDR3, the full variable domain is NAGVMQNPRHLVRRRGQEARLRCSPMKGHSHVYWYRQLPEEGLKFMVYLQKENIIDESGMPKERFSAEFPKEGPSILRIQQVVRGDSAAYFCASSPSGGFHQPQHFGDGTRLSIL.

This chain joins TRBV7-9 and TRBJ1-5; possibly TRBD1 for D (5 bases). Trimming shortened V by 3 bases and J by 0 bases, and 18 bases separated the two germline ends. This CDR3 is 18 amino acids long. CDR1 is SEHNR, CDR2 FQNEAQ, per germline (reference sequence). CDR3 protein: CASSFGEGSGPSNQPQHF. The CDR3 bases are TGTGCCAGCAGCTTTGGGGAGGGGAGTGGTCCTAGCAATCAGCCCCAGCATTTT.

This clonotype has only one observation. The genes are TRBV4-1 and TRBJ2-1; perhaps TRBD1 as D (5 bases). Trimming took off 8 bases at V and 6 bases at J, with 14 bases between the two ends. Germline values: CDR1 MGHRA, CDR2 YSYEKL. CDR3 length equals 13 residues. This chain's CDR3 is CASSLGETNEQFF. The DNA of the CDR3 is TGCGCCAGCTCCCTAGGGGAAACCAATGAGCAGTTCTTC.

The chain combines TRBV28 with TRBJ2-1, with 12 bases identical to TRBD2. V trimming: 6 bases; J trimming: 5 bases; junction bases outside the gene matches: 5. From germline, CDR1 is MDHEN and CDR2 SYDVKM. The CDR3 is 15 amino acids. CDR3 residues: CASRETSGRDNEQFF. CDR3 DNA: TGTGCCAGCAGGGAGACTAGCGGGAGAGACAATGAGCAGTTCTTC.

This chain joins TRBV4-1 and TRBJ2-7; a possible D gene is TRBD2 (6 bases). V shed 5 bases and J shed 7 bases, with 18 bases lying between them. The CDR3 has 14 amino acids. CDR1 is MGHRA and CDR2 is YSYEKL in the germline V gene. CDR3 in DNA: TGCGCCAGCAGCGGAGTGGAGGGCCTCCGGGAGCAGTACTTC. Translated, it gives CASSGVEGLREQYF.

This chain uses TRBV7-2 with TRBJ1-1; D gene ambiguous. The V gene lost 4 bases and the J gene lost 7 bases, with 10 bases spanning the gap. CDR3 length equals 12 residues. The germline V gene encodes CDR1 SGHTA and CDR2 FQGNSA. The DNA for the CDR3 is TGTGCCAGCAGCTCAGCGTGGCATGAAGCTTTCTTT. Encoded protein: CASSSAWHEAFF.

The gene calls are TRBV5-1 and TRBJ2-7; 13 bases align to TRBD2. Germline V gives CDR1 SGHRS, CDR2 YFSETQ. V shed 5 bases and J 4 bases; nucleotides not matched to a gene: 3. The CDR3 sequence is 14 residues long. The CDR3 region is CASRWTSGSYEQYF. CDR3 DNA sequence: TGCGCCAGCAGGTGGACTAGCGGGAGTTACGAGCAGTACTTC. Full variable domain (remainder filled in from reference TRBV5-1 and TRBJ2-7): KAGVTQTPRYLIKTRGQQVTLSCSPISGHRSVSWYQQTPGQGLQFLFEYFSETQRNKGNFPGRFSGRQFSNSRSEMNVSTLELGDSALYLCASRWTSGSYEQYFGPGTRLTVT.

The rearrangement uses TRBV28 and TRBJ2-1; D is perhaps TRBD1 or TRBD2 (5 bases each). The V end lost 2 bases, the J end lost 0 bases, and 14 bases lay between the germline ends. This CDR3 spans 17 amino acids. The germline CDR1 and CDR2 sequences are MDHEN and SYDVKM. CDR3 sequence (DNA): TGTGCCAGCAGTTTACGGGACGTATTGAGCTCCTACAATGAGCAGTTCTTC. Protein: CASSLRDVLSSYNEQFF.

The gene calls are TRBV5-1 and TRBJ2-7; D remains unclear. Germline CDR1 is SGHRS and CDR2 is YFSETQ. Deletions cut 4 bases from V and 6 bases from J, with 20 bases between. This CDR3 has 15 residues. The CDR3, as DNA: TGCGCCAGCAGCACCGGTAGGCCCCTCCGAGGCGAGCAGTACTTC. Protein: CASSTGRPLRGEQYF.

This clonotype occurred a few times. The chain combines TRBV7-6 with TRBJ2-1; the D gene is possibly TRBD2 (6 bases). Germline CDR1 and CDR2: SGHVS and FNYEAQ. This CDR3 has 17 residues. The V end was cut by 5 bases, the J end by 4 bases, with 21 bases between. The CDR3: CASSRTGVSGLYNEQFF. CDR3 nucleotide sequence: TGTGCCAGCAGCAGGACGGGGGTGAGCGGGCTTTACAATGAGCAGTTCTTC. Supplemented by reference TRBV7-6 and TRBJ2-1, the full variable domain reads GAGVSQSPRYKVTKRGQDVALRCDPISGHVSLYWYRQALGQGPEFLTYFNYEAQQDKSGLPNDRFSAERPEGSISTLTIQRTEQRDSAMYRCASSRTGVSGLYNEQFFGPGTRLTVL.

CDR3 region: CSARDLEAVLDNEQFF. CDR3 coding DNA: TGCAGTGCTAGAGATTTGGAGGCGGTCCTTGACAATGAGCAGTTCTTC. V is TRBV20-1 and J is TRBJ2-1; D possibly corresponds to TRBD2 (5 bases). Looked up from germline, CDR1 is DFQATT and CDR2 is SNEGSKA (reference sequence). This CDR3 contains 16 residues. Trimming stripped 0 bases from V and 5 bases from J, with 17 bases between.

The genes are TRBV7-8 and TRBJ2-7; a possible D gene is TRBD1 (6 bases). The V gene's germline CDR1 is SGHVS and CDR2 FQNEAQ. The V end lost 1 base, the J end lost 0 bases, and 16 bases lay between the germline ends. The CDR3 spans 17 residues. The CDR3 is CASSLVFGRDISYEQYF. DNA for the CDR3: TGTGCCAGCAGCTTAGTCTTCGGAAGGGACATCTCCTACGAGCAGTACTTC.

The CDR3 DNA follows: TGCAGTGCTAGAGATCGACGGGAGGGCTTCATATCGAAGCCCTACGAGCAGTACTTC. This sequence encodes CSARDRREGFISKPYEQYF. The V gene is TRBV20-1, the J gene TRBJ2-7; TRBD2 aligns across 8 bases. The germline CDR1 and CDR2 sequences are DFQATT and SNEGSKA (reference sequence). The CDR3 has 19 residues. V was clipped by 0 bases and J by 2 bases; unmatched bases: 18.

This clonotype was observed a handful of times. The chain links TRBV11-3 to TRBJ2-3, with TRBD1 matching over 7 bases. Germline lookup yields CDR1 SGHNT and CDR2 YENEEA. V was clipped by 4 bases and J by 2 bases; unmatched bases: 9. The CDR3 is 16 amino acids. CDR3 in amino acids: CASSSSRDRYTDTQYF. The CDR3 bases are TGTGCCAGCAGCTCTTCCCGGGACAGATACACAGATACGCAGTATTTT. Variable domain in full (rest from reference TRBV11-3 and TRBJ2-3): EAGVVQSPRYKIIEKKQPVAFWCNPISGHNTLYWYLQNLGQGPELLIRYENEEAVDDSQLPKDRFSAERLKGVDSTLKIQPAELGDSAVYLCASSSSRDRYTDTQYFGPGTRLTVL.

The chain combines TRBV20-1 with TRBJ2-7; 7 bases agree with TRBD1. The trim removed 5 bases at V and 0 bases at J, leaving 10 bases unmatched. The CDR3 is 15 amino acids. Germline CDR1 reads DFQATT; CDR2 reads SNEGSKA (reference sequence). This chain's CDR3 is CSARSTTGYSYEQYF. CDR3 nucleotide sequence: TGCAGTGCTCGCTCGACGACAGGGTACTCCTACGAGCAGTACTTC.

The genes are TRBV2 and TRBJ2-3; 11 nucleotides line up with TRBD2. The CDR3 contains 18 residues. CDR1 SNHLY and CDR2 FYNNEI come from the germline V gene. The ends lost 5 bases at V and 2 bases at J; junction bases unmatched: 12. CDR3 sequence reads: CASSSDPGLAVITDTQYF. In nucleotides, the CDR3 is TGTGCCAGCAGTTCAGATCCGGGACTAGCGGTTATCACAGATACGCAGTATTTT.

The V call is TRBV7-4, the J call TRBJ2-1, with TRBD2 matching over 8 bases. This CDR3 region has 16 residues. Trimming cost V 3 bases and J 4 bases; bases outside gene matches: 8. Germline V gene lookup returns CDR1 SGHVT and CDR2 SQSDAQ. The CDR3 region has the DNA TGTGCCAGCAGCTTGGGCCGGACTAGCATTTACAATGAGCAGTTCTTC. It translates to CASSLGRTSIYNEQFF.

This chain links TRBV6-8 with TRBJ2-3; 8 bases line up with TRBD1. This CDR3 region has 16 residues. Germline CDR1 is MNHGY and CDR2 is SAAAGT. With 7 bases clipped from V and 2 bases from J, the junction kept 11 bases outside the gene matches. The CDR3 loop reads CASTRTGNIFTDTQYF. Written as DNA, the CDR3 is TGTGCCAGCACCCGGACAGGGAATATTTTCACAGATACGCAGTATTTT.

This chain connects TRBV20-1 to TRBJ2-1; D is uncertain. CDR1 and CDR2 from the germline V gene are DFQATT and SNEGSKA (reference sequence). V was cut by 5 bases and J by 6 bases, with 8 bases left in between. The CDR3 consists of 11 residues. Written as DNA, the CDR3 is TGCAGTGCTCGAAGTATCAATGAGCAGTTCTTC. Translation gives CSARSINEQFF.

The rearrangement links TRBV2 to TRBJ2-3, with D tentatively TRBD1 (6 bases). The V gene lost 6 bases and the J gene lost 3 bases, with 19 bases spanning the gap. CDR3 length equals 16 residues. Germline V gene data show CDR1 as SNHLY and CDR2 as FYNNEI. In DNA, the CDR3 is TGTGCCAGCAGCGGGACATTGGCAGAGAAAACAGATACGCAGTATTTT. This translates into CASSGTLAEKTDTQYF.